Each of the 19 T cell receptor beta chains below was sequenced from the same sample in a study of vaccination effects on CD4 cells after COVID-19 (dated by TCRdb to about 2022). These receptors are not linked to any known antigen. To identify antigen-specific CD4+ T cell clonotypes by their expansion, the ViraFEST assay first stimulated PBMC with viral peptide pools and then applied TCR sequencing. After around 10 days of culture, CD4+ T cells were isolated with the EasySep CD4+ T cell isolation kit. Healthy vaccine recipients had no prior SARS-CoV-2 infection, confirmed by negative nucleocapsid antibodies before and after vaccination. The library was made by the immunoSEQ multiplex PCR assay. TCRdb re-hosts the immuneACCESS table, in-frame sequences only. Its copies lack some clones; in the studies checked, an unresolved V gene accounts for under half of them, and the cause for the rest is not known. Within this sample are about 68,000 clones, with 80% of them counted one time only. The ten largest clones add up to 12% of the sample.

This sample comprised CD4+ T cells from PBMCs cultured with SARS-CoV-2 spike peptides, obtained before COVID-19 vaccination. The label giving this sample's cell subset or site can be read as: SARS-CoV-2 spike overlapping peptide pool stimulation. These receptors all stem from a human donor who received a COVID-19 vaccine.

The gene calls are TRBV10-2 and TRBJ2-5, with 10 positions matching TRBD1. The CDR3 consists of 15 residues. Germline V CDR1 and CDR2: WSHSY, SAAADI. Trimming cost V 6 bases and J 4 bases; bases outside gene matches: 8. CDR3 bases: TGCGCCAGCAGCAACCGGGACAGGGGTGGAGAGACCCAGTACTTC. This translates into CASSNRDRGGETQYF.

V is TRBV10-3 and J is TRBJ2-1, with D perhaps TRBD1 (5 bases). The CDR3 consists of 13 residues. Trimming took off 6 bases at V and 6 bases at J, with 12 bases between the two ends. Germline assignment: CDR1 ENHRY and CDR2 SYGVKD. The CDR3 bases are TGTGCCATCAGCCGGACATACGGCAATGAGCAGTTCTTC. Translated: CAISRTYGNEQFF.

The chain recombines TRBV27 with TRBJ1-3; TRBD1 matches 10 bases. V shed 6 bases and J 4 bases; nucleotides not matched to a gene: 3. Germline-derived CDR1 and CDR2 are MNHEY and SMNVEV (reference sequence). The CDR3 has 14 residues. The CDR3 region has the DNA TGTGCCAGCAGCAGGACAGGGGGAGGAAACACCATATATTTT. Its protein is CASSRTGGGNTIYF.

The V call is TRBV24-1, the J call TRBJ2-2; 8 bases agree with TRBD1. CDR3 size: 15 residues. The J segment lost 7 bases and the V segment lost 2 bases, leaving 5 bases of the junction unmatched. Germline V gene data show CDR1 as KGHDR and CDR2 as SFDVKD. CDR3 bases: TGTGCCACCAGTGATTCTGGACAGGGCGACGGGGAGCTGTTTTTT. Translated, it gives CATSDSGQGDGELFF.

CDR3 sequence (DNA): TGTGCCAGCACCCCCGGCGGCACCGGGGAGCTGTTTTTT. Amino acids: CASTPGGTGELFF. The chain combines TRBV28 with TRBJ2-2; D gene unclear. CDR1 and CDR2 (germline): MDHEN, SYDVKM. This CDR3 contains 13 residues. V gave up 7 bases and J gave up 4 bases, with 10 bases separating them. The entire variable domain, with the rest obtained from reference TRBV28 and TRBJ2-2, is as follows: DVKVTQSSRYLVKRTGEKVFLECVQDMDHENMFWYRQDPGLGLRLIYFSYDVKMKEKGDIPEGYSVSREKKERFSLILESASTNQTSMYLCASTPGGTGELFFGEGSRLTVL.

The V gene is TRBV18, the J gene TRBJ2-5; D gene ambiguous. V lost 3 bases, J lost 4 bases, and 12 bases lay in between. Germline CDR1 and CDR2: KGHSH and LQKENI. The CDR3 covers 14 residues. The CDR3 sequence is CASSPGQKAETQYF. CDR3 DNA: TGTGCCAGCTCACCCGGGCAGAAGGCAGAGACCCAGTACTTC.

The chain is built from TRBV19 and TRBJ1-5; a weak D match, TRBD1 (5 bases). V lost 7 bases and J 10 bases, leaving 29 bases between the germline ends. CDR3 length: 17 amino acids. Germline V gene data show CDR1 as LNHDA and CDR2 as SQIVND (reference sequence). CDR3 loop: CASIGGPGRGASGPQHF. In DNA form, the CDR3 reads TGTGCCAGTATCGGGGGTCCCGGGCGCGGAGCATCGGGACCCCAGCATTTT.

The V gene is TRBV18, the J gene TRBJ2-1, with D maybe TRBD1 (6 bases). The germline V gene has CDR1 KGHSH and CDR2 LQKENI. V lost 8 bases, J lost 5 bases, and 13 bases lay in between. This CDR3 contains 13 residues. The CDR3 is CASQTRQDNEQFF. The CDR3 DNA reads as TGTGCCAGCCAAACCCGACAGGACAATGAGCAGTTCTTC.

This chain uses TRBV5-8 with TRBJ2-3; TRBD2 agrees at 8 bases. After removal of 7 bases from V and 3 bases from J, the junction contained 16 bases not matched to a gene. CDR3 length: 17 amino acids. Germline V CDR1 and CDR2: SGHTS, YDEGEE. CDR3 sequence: CASPRPPGTSVTDTQYF. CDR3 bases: TGTGCCAGCCCCCGACCGCCTGGGACTAGTGTGACAGATACGCAGTATTTT.

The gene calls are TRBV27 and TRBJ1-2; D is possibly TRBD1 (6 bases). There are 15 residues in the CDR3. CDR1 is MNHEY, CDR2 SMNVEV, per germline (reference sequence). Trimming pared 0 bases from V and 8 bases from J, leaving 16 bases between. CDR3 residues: CASSLSGAQGLGYTF. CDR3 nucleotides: TGTGCCAGCAGTTTATCAGGGGCCCAGGGGTTAGGCTACACCTTC.

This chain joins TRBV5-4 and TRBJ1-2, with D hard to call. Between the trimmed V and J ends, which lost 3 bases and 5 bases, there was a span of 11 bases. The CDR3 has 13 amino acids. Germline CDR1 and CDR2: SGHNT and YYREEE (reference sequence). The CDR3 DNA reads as TGTGCCAGCAGCTCTGGGAAATCTTATGGCTACACCTTC. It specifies CASSSGKSYGYTF.

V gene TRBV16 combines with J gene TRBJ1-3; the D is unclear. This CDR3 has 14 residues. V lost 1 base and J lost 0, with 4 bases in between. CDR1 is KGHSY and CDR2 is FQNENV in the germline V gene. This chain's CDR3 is CASSQYSSGNTIYF. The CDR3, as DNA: TGTGCCAGCAGCCAATACAGCTCTGGAAACACCATATATTTT.

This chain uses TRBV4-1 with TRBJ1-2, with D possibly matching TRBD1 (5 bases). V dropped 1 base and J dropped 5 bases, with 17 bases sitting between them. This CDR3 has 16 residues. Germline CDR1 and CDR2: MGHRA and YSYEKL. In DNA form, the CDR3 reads TGCGCCAGCAGCCAAGCAGGTAGGGGCGTTGGATATGGCTACACCTTC. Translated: CASSQAGRGVGYGYTF.

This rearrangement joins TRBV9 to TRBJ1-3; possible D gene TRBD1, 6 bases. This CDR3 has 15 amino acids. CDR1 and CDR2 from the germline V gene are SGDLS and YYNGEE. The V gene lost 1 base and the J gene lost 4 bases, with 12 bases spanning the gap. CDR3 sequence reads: CASSVSGTSGNTIYF. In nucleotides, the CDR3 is TGTGCCAGCAGCGTATCAGGGACATCCGGAAACACCATATATTTT.

CDR3 loop: CASSDNRGVGNQPQHF. The CDR3 nucleotides are TGCGCCAGCAGTGATAACAGGGGAGTGGGCAATCAGCCCCAGCATTTT. The chain recombines TRBV10-2 with TRBJ1-5, with 7 bases fitting TRBD1. The germline CDR1 and CDR2 sequences are WSHSY and SAAADI. V shed 3 bases and J 2 bases; nucleotides not matched to a gene: 7. The CDR3 has 16 amino acids.

CDR3 loop: CASSDPLLSQGYTF. CDR3 DNA: TGTGCCAGCAGTGACCCTTTATTAAGTCAAGGCTACACCTTC. The chain has TRBV2 and TRBJ1-2; D call uncertain. The CDR3 contains 14 residues. V was cut by 3 bases and J by 8 bases, with 16 bases left in between. From germline, CDR1 is SNHLY and CDR2 FYNNEI. Full variable domain (rest looked up from reference TRBV2 and TRBJ1-2): EPEVTQTPSHQVTQMGQEVILRCVPISNHLYFYWYRQILGQKVEFLVSFYNNEISEKSEIFDDQFSVERPDGSNFTLKIRSTKLEDSAMYFCASSDPLLSQGYTFGSGTRLTVV.

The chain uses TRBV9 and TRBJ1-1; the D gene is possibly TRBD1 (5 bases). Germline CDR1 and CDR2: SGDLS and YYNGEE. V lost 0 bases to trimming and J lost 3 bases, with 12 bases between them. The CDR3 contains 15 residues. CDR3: CASSVAAGTHTEAFF. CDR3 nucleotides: TGTGCCAGCAGCGTAGCGGCCGGGACCCACACTGAAGCTTTCTTT. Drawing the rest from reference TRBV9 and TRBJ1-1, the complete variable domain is DSGVTQTPKHLITATGQRVTLRCSPRSGDLSVYWYQQSLDQGLQFLIQYYNGEERAKGNILERFSAQQFPDLHSELNLSSLELGDSALYFCASSVAAGTHTEAFFGQGTRLTVV.

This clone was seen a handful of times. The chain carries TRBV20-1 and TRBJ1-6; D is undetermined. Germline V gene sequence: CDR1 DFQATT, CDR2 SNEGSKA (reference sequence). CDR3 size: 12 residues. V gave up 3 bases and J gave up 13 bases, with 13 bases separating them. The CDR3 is CSASVLASPLHF. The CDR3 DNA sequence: TGCAGTGCTAGTGTCCTCGCTTCGCCCCTCCACTTT.

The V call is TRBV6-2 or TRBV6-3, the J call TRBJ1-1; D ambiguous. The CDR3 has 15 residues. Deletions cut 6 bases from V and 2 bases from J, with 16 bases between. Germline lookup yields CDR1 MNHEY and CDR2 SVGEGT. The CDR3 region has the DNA TGTGCCAGCAGCGAGCGGACGGGAGTAAACACTGAAGCTTTCTTT. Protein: CASSERTGVNTEAFF.